What follows is one T cell receptor beta chain and its context. The source of the sample is a study of blood T cell repertoires in COVID-19. Study in general: Sites across the United States, Italy and Spain contributed samples from acute and convalescent COVID-19. T cells, B-cell-depleted T cells, or PBMCs supplied cDNA or gDNA.

Germline V gene data show CDR1 as SGDLS and CDR2 as YYNGEE. The V segment lost 3 bases and the J segment 7 bases; nucleotides outside the gene matches: 4. The CDR3 runs 15 residues. Study processing details: Nucleated cell counts were estimated from reference gene primer amplification. Repertoires were generated with immunoSEQ multiplex PCR, while TCRdb's copy carries only in-frame clones and drops some. The D gene and trimming were derived from the DNA, and the V and J assignments and clone size from that table. The profile shows about 160,000 clones, around 83% of them singletons. The V call is TRBV9, the J call TRBJ2-1; 13 bases are shared with TRBD2. Sample: peripheral blood. The clonotype originates from a man between 65 and 85 years old who had recovered from COVID-19. The CDR3 here is CASSAGTSGTNEQFF. The CDR3, as DNA: TGTGCCAGCAGCGCAGGGACTAGCGGGACAAATGAGCAGTTCTTC.